The 14 T cell receptor beta chains below come from one sample, sequenced in a study of T cells in Graves' hyperthyroidism and ophthalmopathy. RNA transcripts served as the template for amplifying TCR beta CDR3 regions. The HTBI set primed first-round TCR CDR3 RT-PCR. A single record per CDR3 protein comes from TCRdb applying MiXCR to the multiplex PCR reads. This sample yields around 280,000 distinct CDR3 sequences, of which approximately 12% are seen a single time; about 8% belongs to the top ten. Sequencing used blood. The source is a woman aged 30 to 39 with Graves' hyperthyroidism that later progressed to Graves' ophthalmopathy.

This clonotype was seen ten or more times. The germline gene is not matched at one end of the junction; a read error may be the cause. CDR3 in amino acids: CASRGRNSGLAPEQFF. The CDR3 nucleotides read TGTGCTAGCAGAGGGAGGAACTCGGGACTAGCGCCCGAGCAGTTCTTC. The chain joins TRBV7-7 to TRBJ2-1; 10 bases fit TRBD2. The V gene's germline CDR1 is SSHAT and CDR2 FNYEAQ (reference sequence). This CDR3 has 16 amino acids.

This chain uses TRBV28 with TRBJ2-7; D may be TRBD1 or TRBD2 (6 bases each). Trimming left V 10 bases short and J 0 bases short, with 13 bases between. Germline assignment: CDR1 MDHEN and CDR2 SYDVKM. The CDR3 has 13 amino acids. CDR3 residues: CATDGGSSYEQYF. The DNA for the CDR3 is TGTGCCACCGACGGGGGCAGCTCCTACGAGCAGTACTTC.

The genes are TRBV9 and TRBJ2-3; TRBD1 matches 10 bases. The CDR3 has 16 residues. Looked up from germline, CDR1 is SGDLS and CDR2 is YYNGEE. V dropped 4 bases and J dropped 0; count of bases not matched to a gene: 5. The CDR3 here is CASSFRQGASTDTQYF. The CDR3 DNA reads TGTGCCAGCAGCTTCCGACAGGGGGCCAGCACAGATACGCAGTATTTT.

This clonotype was detected many times. The V and J genes are TRBV20-1 and TRBJ2-7, with TRBD2 matching over 8 bases. Germline values: CDR1 DFQATT, CDR2 SNEGSKA (reference sequence). V trimming: 6 bases; J trimming: 3 bases; junction bases outside the gene matches: 7. This CDR3 is 13 amino acids long. CDR3 sequence reads: CSARGLVLYEQYF. In DNA, the CDR3 is TGCAGTGCGAGGGGACTAGTCCTCTACGAGCAGTACTTC.

There are many counts of this clonotype. The chain employs TRBV28 and TRBJ2-1, with 14 bases that match TRBD2. With V trimmed by 4 bases and J by 8 bases, 7 bases remained unmatched. Germline V gives CDR1 MDHEN, CDR2 SYDVKM. This CDR3 is 16 amino acids long. CDR3 protein: CASSSPGLAGVDEQFF. The CDR3 DNA is TGTGCCAGCAGTTCTCCGGGACTAGCGGGAGTCGATGAGCAGTTCTTC.

The chain carries TRBV19 and TRBJ1-2, with D maybe TRBD1 (6 bases). V dropped 2 bases and J dropped 4 bases, with 17 bases sitting between them. CDR3 length equals 16 residues. The germline CDR1 and CDR2 sequences are LNHDA and SQIVND (reference sequence). The CDR3 sequence: CASSIIGPGGVYGYTF. Written as DNA, the CDR3 is TGTGCCAGTAGTATAATAGGCCCCGGGGGCGTCTATGGCTACACCTTC. Full variable domain (rest looked up from reference TRBV19 and TRBJ1-2): DGGITQSPKYLFRKEGQNVTLSCEQNLNHDAMYWYRQDPGQGLRLIYYSQIVNDFQKGDIAEGYSVSREKKESFPLTVTSAQKNPTAFYLCASSIIGPGGVYGYTFGSGTRLTVV.

This clonotype was observed at least ten times. This sequence joins TRBV7-9 and TRBJ1-5, with 10 bases aligning to TRBD1. This CDR3 region has 15 residues. The junction had 6 bases not matched to a gene; V was cut back by 5 bases and J by 5 bases. Germline values: CDR1 SEHNR, CDR2 FQNEAQ (reference sequence). The CDR3 loop is CASSPDRGLDQPQHF. CDR3 nucleotide sequence: TGTGCCAGCAGCCCAGACAGGGGGCTCGATCAGCCCCAGCATTTT.

This clonotype was counted many times. The chain uses TRBV30 and TRBJ2-6, with no clear D. The CDR3 covers 12 residues. V lost 5 bases, J lost 2 bases, and 4 bases lay in between. CDR1 GTSNPN and CDR2 SVGIG come from the germline V gene (reference sequence). The CDR3 sequence is CAWRTGANVLTF. For the CDR3, the DNA is TGTGCCTGGCGGACTGGGGCCAACGTCCTGACTTTC.

This clonotype occurred a few times. The V and J genes are TRBV3-1 and TRBJ2-1; D gene unclear. V gave up 1 base and J gave up 7 bases, with 14 bases separating them. Germline V gene data show CDR1 as LGHDT and CDR2 as YNNKEL (reference sequence). CDR3 length equals 15 residues. The chain's CDR3 is CASSQAAAGANEQFF. CDR3 in DNA: TGTGCCAGCAGCCAAGCTGCTGCAGGCGCTAATGAGCAGTTCTTC.

This clonotype was detected many times. V gene TRBV6-1 combines with J gene TRBJ1-2; maybe TRBD1 (5 bases). V shed 2 bases and J shed 1 base, with 11 bases lying between them. The CDR3 totals 15 residues. Germline V gives CDR1 MNHNS, CDR2 SASEGT. The CDR3 sequence is CASSERGEYNYGYTF. The CDR3, as DNA: TGTGCCAGCAGTGAAAGGGGAGAATATAACTATGGCTACACCTTC.

The V gene is TRBV4-1, the J gene TRBJ2-2; D not certain. V lost 3 bases, J lost 3 bases, and 5 bases lay in between. This CDR3 has 13 amino acids. The germline V gene has CDR1 MGHRA and CDR2 YSYEKL. The CDR3: CASSQVDTGELFF. The CDR3 nucleotides are TGCGCCAGCAGCCAGGTCGACACCGGGGAGCTGTTTTTT.

This clonotype was detected many times. The V gene is TRBV9, the J gene TRBJ2-5, with a tentative D call TRBD2 (5 bases). The CDR3 sequence is 15 residues long. Germline V lookup: CDR1 SGDLS, CDR2 YYNGEE. With 4 bases removed from V and 4 bases from J, the gap between germline ends came to 17 bases. In DNA, the CDR3 is TGTGCCAGCAGCCCTGATGAGGGTCACGGAGAGACCCAGTACTTC. Protein: CASSPDEGHGETQYF.

This clonotype has ten or more counts. V is TRBV30 and J is TRBJ2-7; no clear D. The CDR3 has 12 residues. Germline V gene lookup returns CDR1 GTSNPN and CDR2 SVGIG (reference sequence). V shed 0 bases and J shed 6 bases, with 9 bases lying between them. CDR3 in DNA: TGTGCCTGGAGTGTATGGACGCGCGAGCAGTACTTC. It specifies CAWSVWTREQYF.

This clonotype has ten or more counts. This chain joins TRBV3-1 and TRBJ2-5; TRBD1 matches at 7 bases. CDR1 and CDR2 from the germline V gene are LGHDT and YNNKEL (reference sequence). There are 16 residues in the CDR3. V lost 4 bases, J lost 5 bases, and 13 bases stayed unmatched. The CDR3 protein is CASSRPRTGGYETQYF. CDR3 coding DNA: TGTGCCAGCAGCCGACCCAGGACAGGTGGATACGAGACCCAGTACTTC.